This T cell receptor beta chain is drawn from a study of T cell repertoires in cytomegalovirus infection. The sample holds a few counts of this clonotype. What it binds is not known. The CDR3 loop spans 16 amino acids. Losses at the gene ends were 5 bases for V and 4 bases for J; bases not matched to a gene: 11. Germline-derived CDR1 and CDR2 are MNHNS and SASEGT. TCRdb analysed the reads with MiXCR anew, one entry per CDR3 protein. The sample lists just under 500,000 distinct CDR3 sequences, roughly 34% occurring once. The TCR was taken from a human donor in good health (CMV status not recorded). Some clones in this sample may be carry-over from other donors' samples. The sample consisted of cultured PBMCs, taken from culture after CMV antigen stimulation. This chain uses TRBV6-1 with TRBJ2-5, with 9 positions matching TRBD2. The CDR3 protein is CASSLGIAGGRETQYF. In DNA form, the CDR3 reads TGTGCCAGCAGTCTCGGGATCGCGGGAGGGAGAGAGACCCAGTACTTC.